This T cell receptor (beta chain) comes out of a study of blood T cell repertoires in COVID-19. Across the study: The origin of the acute and convalescent COVID-19 samples was the United States, Italy and Spain. From T cells, B-cell-depleted T cells, or PBMCs came the material, which was cDNA or gDNA.

Original processing methods: Nucleated cell number was recorded as an estimate derived from reference gene primer amplification. Here immunoSEQ multiplex PCR was the method, and the copy in TCRdb shows in-frame clones only, minus some. That table is the source of V, J and clone size, and D and trimming were worked out from the DNA. The sample yields about 68,000 clones, about 91% seen once. Germline CDR1 is MNHEY and CDR2 is SVGAGI. The CDR3 contains 14 residues. V dropped 6 bases and J dropped 0; count of bases not matched to a gene: 4. The sample was peripheral blood. The genes are TRBV6-5 and TRBJ2-7; 8 nucleotides line up with TRBD1. The TCR originated in a woman in her sixties or seventies with active COVID-19. Written as DNA, the CDR3 is TGTGCCAGCAGAATTACAGGGGGCTCCTACGAGCAGTACTTC. Translation: CASRITGGSYEQYF.